The source of this TCR beta chain is a study of blood T cell repertoires in COVID-19. The data were produced by immunoSEQ multiplex PCR, yet TCRdb's version contains in-frame clones alone and is incomplete. The sample holds 85,000 to 100,000 clones, about four fifths seen once. The CDR3 totals 13 residues. V shed 6 bases, J shed 5 bases, and the junction held 5 bases outside the gene matches. Germline V lookup: CDR1 LNHDA, CDR2 SQIVND (reference sequence). Sequencing used peripheral blood. The clonotype comes from a man of 80 years or more with COVID-19, enrolled during active disease. The gene calls are TRBV19 and TRBJ2-3, with 7 bases matching TRBD2. The chain's CDR3 is CASRGRAVDTQYF. The CDR3 coding sequence is TGTGCCAGTAGAGGGAGGGCGGTAGATACGCAGTATTTT.